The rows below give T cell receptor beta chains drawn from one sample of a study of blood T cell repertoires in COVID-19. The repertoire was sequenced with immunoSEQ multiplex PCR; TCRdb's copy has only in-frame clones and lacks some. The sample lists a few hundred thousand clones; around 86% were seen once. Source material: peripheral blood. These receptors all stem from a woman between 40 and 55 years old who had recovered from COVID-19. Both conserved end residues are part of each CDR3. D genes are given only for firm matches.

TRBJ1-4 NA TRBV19 CASQWQDNEKLFF
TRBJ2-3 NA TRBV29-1 CSVERQGYSDTQYF
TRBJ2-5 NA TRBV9 CASSVGEETQYF
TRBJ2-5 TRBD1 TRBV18 CASSPLGTDETQYF
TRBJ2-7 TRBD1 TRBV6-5 CASRQGQGIQYEQYF
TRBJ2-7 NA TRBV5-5 CASSESSGNSYEQYF
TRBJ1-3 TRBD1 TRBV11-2 CASSLGTAATSGNTIYF
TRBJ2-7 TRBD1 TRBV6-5 CASSTGTGGLEQYF
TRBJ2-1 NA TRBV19 CASSIRPRERYNEQFF
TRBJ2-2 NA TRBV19 CASSPGSGELFF
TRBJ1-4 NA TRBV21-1 CASSKAGGVRQGANEKLFF
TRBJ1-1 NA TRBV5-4 CATNRGFYTEAFF
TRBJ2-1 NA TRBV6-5 CASSYGQGNNEQFF
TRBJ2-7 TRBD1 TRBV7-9 CASSSTPPQGAAEQYF
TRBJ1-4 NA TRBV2 CASSLNGAANEKLFF
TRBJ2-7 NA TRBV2 CASSEAGPAAEQYF
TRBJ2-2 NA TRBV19 CASSLAQGSTGELFF
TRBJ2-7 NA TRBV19 CASSIGNRVSYEQYF
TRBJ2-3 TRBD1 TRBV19 CASSIQGDRVWDTQYF
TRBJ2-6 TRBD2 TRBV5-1 CASSLGLAAGANVLTF
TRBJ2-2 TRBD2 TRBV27 CASSILGGGITGELFF
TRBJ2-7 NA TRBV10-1 CASQKGLSYEQYF
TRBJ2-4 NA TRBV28 CASSRTDRNIQYF
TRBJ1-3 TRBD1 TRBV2 CASRRQGAVGNTIYF
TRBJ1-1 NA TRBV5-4 CASSVQGGIPEAFF
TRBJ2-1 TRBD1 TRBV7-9 CASSPRGGPHNEQFF
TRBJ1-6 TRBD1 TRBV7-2 CASSAETGANSPLHF
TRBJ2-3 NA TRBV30 CAWSWVASDLDTQYF
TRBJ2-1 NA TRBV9 CASSVGLVATNEQFF
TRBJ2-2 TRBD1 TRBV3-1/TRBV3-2 CASSQVETGYTGELFF
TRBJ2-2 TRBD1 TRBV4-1 CASSHPSEGANTGELFF
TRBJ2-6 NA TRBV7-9 CASSLAAGANVLTF
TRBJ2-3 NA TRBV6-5 CASKRQASTDTQYF
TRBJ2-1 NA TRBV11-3 CASSPMLSGEQFF
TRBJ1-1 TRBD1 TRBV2 CASSRQGETEAFF
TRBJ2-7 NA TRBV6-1 CASSELQDSYEQYF
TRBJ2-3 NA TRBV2 CASSGVGGVSTDTQYF
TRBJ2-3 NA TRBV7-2 CASSSSDTQYF
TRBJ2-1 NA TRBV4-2 CASSRLVASSHNEQFF
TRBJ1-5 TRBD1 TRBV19 CASSRGDFGQGQPQHF
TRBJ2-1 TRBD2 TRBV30 CAWNLGTSGRGEQFF
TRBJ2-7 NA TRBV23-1 CASSRAPPRRDKFYEQYF
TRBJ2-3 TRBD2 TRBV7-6 CASSLFASGRATDTQYF
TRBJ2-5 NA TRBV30 CAWSVKMGLETQYF
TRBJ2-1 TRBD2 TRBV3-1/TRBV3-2 CASSQDLSGDHNEQFF
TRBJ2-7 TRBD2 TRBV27 CASSFSAGDYEQYF
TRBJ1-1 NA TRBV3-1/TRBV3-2 CASSQSAYTEAFF
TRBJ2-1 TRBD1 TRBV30 CAWTAGGTGVYNEQFF
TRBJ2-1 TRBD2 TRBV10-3 CAARNGTSGYNEQFF
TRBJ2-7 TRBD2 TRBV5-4 CASSLQELGLAVSSYEQYF
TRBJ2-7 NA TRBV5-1 CASSLLAGDSYEQYF
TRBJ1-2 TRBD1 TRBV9 CASKPGTGEDYGYTF
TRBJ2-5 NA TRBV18 CASSLGGGSETQYF
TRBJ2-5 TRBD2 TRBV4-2 CASSPGTSGSGETQYF
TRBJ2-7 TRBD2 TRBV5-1 CASSRRELGYEQYF